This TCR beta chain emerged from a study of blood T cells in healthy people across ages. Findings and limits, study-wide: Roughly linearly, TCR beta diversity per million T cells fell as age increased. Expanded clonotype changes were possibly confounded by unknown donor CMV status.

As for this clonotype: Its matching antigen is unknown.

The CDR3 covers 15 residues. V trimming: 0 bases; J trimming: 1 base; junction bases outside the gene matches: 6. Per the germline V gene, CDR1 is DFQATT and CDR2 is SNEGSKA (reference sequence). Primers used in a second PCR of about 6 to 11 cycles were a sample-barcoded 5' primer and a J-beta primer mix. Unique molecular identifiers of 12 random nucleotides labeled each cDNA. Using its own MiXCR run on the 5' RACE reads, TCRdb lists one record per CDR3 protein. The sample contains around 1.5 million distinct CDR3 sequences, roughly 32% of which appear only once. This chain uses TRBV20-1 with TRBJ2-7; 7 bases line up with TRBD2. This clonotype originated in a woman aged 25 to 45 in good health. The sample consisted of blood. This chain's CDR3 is CSARDYGGSSYEQYF. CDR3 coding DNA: TGCAGTGCTAGAGACTACGGGGGGAGTTCCTACGAGCAGTACTTC.